This record covers a single T cell receptor (beta chain). Its antigen is not identified. Between the trimmed V and J ends, which lost 9 bases and 4 bases, there was a span of 21 bases. The CDR3 runs to 15 residues. The germline V gene encodes CDR1 LNHDA and CDR2 SQIVND (reference sequence). The record originates from a study of OX40 agonist ivuxolimab in advanced cancers. Study details: Each patient was given ivuxolimab into a vein every 2 weeks, at 0.01 to 10 mg/kg. People who had prior anti-PD-1, anti-PD-L1 or anti-CTLA-4 therapy could take part, and under 50% had some.

The repertoire was sequenced with immunoSEQ multiplex PCR; TCRdb's copy has only in-frame clones and lacks some. Of tens of thousands of clones in the sample, approximately 90% were seen once. Overall study results and limits: On average, CD8+ T cells had more expanded clones than CD4+.

Source: CD4+ or CD8+ T cells sorted from blood, taken in a trial of the OX40 agonist ivuxolimab. The TCR was taken from an adult with an advanced solid tumor such as melanoma, head and neck, liver or kidney cancer. V usage is TRBV19 and J usage is TRBJ1-2, with a possible D match to TRBD1 (5 bases). CDR3 protein: CASLALFGAGYGYTF. DNA for the CDR3: TGTGCCAGCCTAGCCCTCTTTGGGGCAGGCTATGGCTACACCTTC.